The 25 T cell receptor beta chains reported below all come from one sample, sequenced in a study of cytomegalovirus exposure and HLA in healthy donors (dated 2017 in TCRdb). Library preparation employed the immunoSEQ multiplex PCR assay. The multiplex PCR relied on a mix of 60 forward primers for TCR Vbeta segments and 13 reverse primers for TCR Jbeta segments. Not all clones reach the TCRdb copy of this immuneACCESS table, which keeps in-frame sequences only. Checked studies attribute under half of the gap to unresolved V genes and leave the rest unexplained. In all, the sample holds 95,000 to 150,000 clones, and about two thirds of those were seen once. Less than 4.5% of the sample lies in the top ten. The sequenced sample was PBMCs. The receptors were sampled from a man younger than 40 in good health and CMV-seronegative.

The chain combines TRBV6-6 with TRBJ1-3, with a possible D match to TRBD1 (6 bases). CDR1 and CDR2 from the germline V gene are MNHNY and SVGAGI (reference sequence). Trimming left V 8 bases short and J 3 bases short, with 14 bases between. The CDR3 consists of 14 residues. DNA of the CDR3: TGTGCCAGCGACCCCAGGGGAAATGGAAACACCATATATTTT. Translating gives CASDPRGNGNTIYF.

The chain links TRBV13 to TRBJ1-2; 7 bases match TRBD1. V was clipped by 6 bases and J by 8 bases; unmatched bases: 12. The CDR3 sequence is 14 residues long. Germline assignment: CDR1 PRHDT and CDR2 FYEKMQ (reference sequence). This CDR3 reads CASSSQGTAKGYTF. For the CDR3, the DNA is TGTGCCAGCAGTAGCCAAGGGACAGCAAAGGGCTACACCTTC.

This chain uses TRBV27 with TRBJ2-5, with TRBD1 identical over 11 bases. The CDR3 is 16 amino acids. CDR1 is MNHEY and CDR2 is SMNVEV in the germline V gene (reference sequence). V was clipped by 6 bases and J by 4 bases; unmatched bases: 10. For the CDR3, the DNA is TGTGCCAGCAGCAGACCCGGGACAGGGGGGAGAGAGACCCAGTACTTC. Protein: CASSRPGTGGRETQYF.

The DNA of the CDR3 is TGTGCCAGCAGCCCCGCTAGCGGGGGGGCCATCGATGAGCAGTTCTTC. This encodes CASSPASGGAIDEQFF. The rearrangement links TRBV2 to TRBJ2-1; 12 bases are a match to TRBD2. The germline CDR1 and CDR2 sequences are SNHLY and FYNNEI. The CDR3 spans 16 residues. The ends lost 6 bases at V and 8 bases at J; junction bases unmatched: 11.

This clone was found a few times. The DNA of the CDR3 is TGTGCCAGCAGCCACCGGGACAGCCAGGAAAAACTGTTTTTT. It is translated as CASSHRDSQEKLFF. The V gene is TRBV11-1, the J gene TRBJ1-4; 7 positions agree with TRBD1. CDR1 SGHAT and CDR2 FQDESV come from the germline V gene (reference sequence). J gave up 8 bases and V 5 bases, and 8 bases lay outside the gene matches. The CDR3 is 14 residues long.

This chain links TRBV4-1 with TRBJ2-7; D might be TRBD1 (6 bases). Germline V gene lookup returns CDR1 MGHRA and CDR2 YSYEKL. Trimming shortened V by 0 bases and J by 3 bases, and 9 bases separated the two germline ends. CDR3 length: 14 amino acids. The CDR3: CASSQEGRGYEQYF. The CDR3 nucleotides read TGCGCCAGCAGCCAAGAGGGCAGGGGCTACGAGCAGTACTTC.

The genes are TRBV9 and TRBJ2-4; D is possibly TRBD1 (6 bases). Trimming took off 3 bases at V and 0 bases at J, with 13 bases between the two ends. In germline, CDR1 is SGDLS, CDR2 YYNGEE. The CDR3 runs 16 residues. As DNA, the CDR3 is TGTGCCAGCAGCGAGGGGGTGTCTATAGCCAAAAACATTCAGTACTTC. Amino acid sequence: CASSEGVSIAKNIQYF.

With regard to this clone: The same CDR3 arises from other DNA sequences in this sample as well. The rearrangement links TRBV5-6 to TRBJ2-3; 13 bases align to TRBD2. This CDR3 is built from 17 residues. Germline CDR1 SGHDT, CDR2 YYEEEE. The junction had 10 bases not matched to a gene; V was cut back by 4 bases and J by 5 bases. This chain's CDR3 is CASSLRTSGGAGDTQYF. DNA of the CDR3: TGTGCCAGCAGCCTGCGTACTAGCGGGGGGGCGGGAGATACGCAGTATTTT.

This CDR3 reads CASSFLAAQETQYF. The CDR3 region has the DNA TGTGCCAGCAGCTTCCTAGCGGCCCAAGAGACCCAGTACTTC. The gene calls are TRBV7-9 and TRBJ2-5; TRBD2 matches at 7 bases. The junction had 2 bases not matched to a gene; V was cut back by 3 bases and J by 1 base. CDR1 is SEHNR and CDR2 is FQNEAQ in the germline V gene (reference sequence). The CDR3 runs to 14 residues.

The rearrangement uses TRBV7-2 and TRBJ2-5, with D maybe TRBD1 (6 bases). The end of the DNA is better explained by TRBJ2-7, so the J call may be wrong. The CDR3 totals 15 residues. From germline, CDR1 is SGHTA and CDR2 FQGNSA. The CDR3 DNA follows: TGTGCCAGCAGCCCGCAACAGGGAACTGTAAACGAGCAGTACTTC. It encodes CASSPQQGTVNEQYF.

The sample holds a few counts of this clone. The genes are TRBV11-2 and TRBJ2-1; 10 bases line up with TRBD2. Germline loops: CDR1 SGHAT, CDR2 FQNNGV. Germline trimming cut 5 bases from V and 10 bases from J; bases unmatched to any gene: 8. There are 14 residues in the CDR3. Here the CDR3 reads CASSRSGGSNEQFF. The DNA for the CDR3 is TGTGCCAGCAGCCGTAGCGGGGGGTCGAACGAGCAGTTCTTC.

This chain links TRBV6-1 with TRBJ2-7; the D gene is possibly TRBD2 (5 bases). CDR3 length: 12 residues. The V gene lost 8 bases and the J gene lost 4 bases, with 12 bases spanning the gap. CDR1 and CDR2 from the germline V gene are MNHNS and SASEGT. The CDR3 sequence is CASGWTGYEQYF. The DNA of the CDR3 is TGTGCCAGCGGGTGGACGGGGTACGAGCAGTACTTC.

V gene TRBV28 combines with J gene TRBJ1-5; tentative D call: TRBD1 (5 bases). This CDR3 region has 18 residues. The V end was cut by 2 bases, the J end by 0 bases, with 17 bases between. Germline V gene sequence: CDR1 MDHEN, CDR2 SYDVKM. CDR3 coding DNA: TGTGCCAGCAGTTTAGGACATACGAACCGCTTTAGCAATCAGCCCCAGCATTTT. As protein: CASSLGHTNRFSNQPQHF.

The chain recombines TRBV5-1 with TRBJ1-1; 9 nucleotides line up with TRBD1. Trimming removed 4 bases from V and 0 bases from J; junction bases left unmatched: 10. CDR1 and CDR2 (germline): SGHRS, YFSETQ. The CDR3 sequence is 17 residues long. Here the CDR3 DNA reads TGCGCCAGCAGCCCCGTCCCGGGACAGGGAATGAACACTGAAGCTTTCTTT. Translation gives CASSPVPGQGMNTEAFF.

This rearrangement joins TRBV6-4 to TRBJ1-4; D remains ambiguous. The CDR3 has 12 residues. Germline lookup yields CDR1 MRHNA and CDR2 SNTAGT. The ends were cut back, 8 bases at V and 3 bases at J, with 7 bases in the middle. CDR3 sequence reads: CASPLPNEKLFF. CDR3 bases: TGTGCCAGCCCACTCCCTAATGAAAAACTGTTTTTT.

The chain is built from TRBV29-1 and TRBJ1-1, with D perhaps matching TRBD1 (5 bases). CDR1 is SQVTM, CDR2 ANQGSEA, per germline. The germline V and J ends were trimmed by 6 bases and 6 bases, with 23 bases remaining between them. The CDR3 runs to 15 residues. CDR3 in amino acids: CSVVGVWGGMAEAFF. CDR3 coding DNA: TGCAGCGTAGTAGGGGTATGGGGGGGGATGGCTGAAGCTTTCTTT.

By its share, this clone is large. The chain carries TRBV4-1 and TRBJ2-3; the D is unclear. This CDR3 region has 16 residues. V was shortened by 3 bases and J by 0 bases, with 13 bases between the two germline ends. CDR1 MGHRA and CDR2 YSYEKL come from the germline V gene. CDR3 amino acids: CASSHPPQESTDTQYF. CDR3 sequence (DNA): TGCGCCAGCAGCCACCCCCCCCAGGAAAGCACAGATACGCAGTATTTT.

This clone came up a few times. The chain recombines TRBV5-1 with TRBJ2-7; 14 nucleotides line up with TRBD2. Germline V gene lookup returns CDR1 SGHRS and CDR2 YFSETQ. The CDR3 is 17 residues long. After removal of 4 bases from V and 0 bases from J, the junction contained 6 bases not matched to a gene. As DNA, the CDR3 is TGCGCCAGCAGCACGGGACTAGCGGGGGCCTACTCCTACGAGCAGTACTTC. Its protein is CASSTGLAGAYSYEQYF.

V and J are TRBV11-1 and TRBJ1-1; 7 bases fit TRBD1. V gave up 1 base and J gave up 0 bases; unmatched junction bases: 8. In germline, CDR1 is SGHAT, CDR2 FQDESV (reference sequence). The CDR3 covers 17 residues. CDR3: CASSLGYRGRMNTEAFF. Written as DNA, the CDR3 is TGTGCCAGCAGCTTAGGATACAGGGGTCGCATGAACACTGAAGCTTTCTTT.

The chain links TRBV4-3 to TRBJ2-5, with unresolved D. V dropped 5 bases and J dropped 11 bases, with 18 bases sitting between them. The CDR3 runs 13 residues. Germline CDR1 LGHNA, CDR2 YSLEER. In DNA, the CDR3 is TGCGCCAGCAGCGGAAGTATTGGGCATCAACAGTACTTC. Amino acid sequence: CASSGSIGHQQYF.

The chain joins TRBV4-1 to TRBJ2-1; 14 bases match TRBD2. The CDR3 is made up of 16 amino acids. Looked up from germline, CDR1 is MGHRA and CDR2 is YSYEKL. V shed 4 bases, J shed 5 bases, and the junction held 4 bases outside the gene matches. CDR3 nucleotide sequence: TGCGCCAGCAGCCTCGGACTAGCGGGGGGAGACAATGAGCAGTTCTTC. Residues: CASSLGLAGGDNEQFF.

DNA of the CDR3: TGTGCCAGCAGCCAGGTCGGGGTAGGTGAAGCTTTCTTT. Its protein product is CASSQVGVGEAFF. The V gene is TRBV4-2, the J gene TRBJ1-1; D not certain. V was clipped by 3 bases and J by 7 bases, with 12 bases between them. Germline loops: CDR1 LGHNA, CDR2 YNFKEQ. The CDR3 extends over 13 amino acids.

This clone has a handful of counts. The chain uses TRBV4-1 and TRBJ1-1, with TRBD1 identical over 8 bases. Trimming cost V 0 bases and J 5 bases; bases outside gene matches: 8. This CDR3 region has 16 residues. Germline loops: CDR1 MGHRA, CDR2 YSYEKL. The CDR3, as DNA: TGCGCCAGCAGCCAAGATCCAGGACAGGGAAGGACTGAAGCTTTCTTT. This encodes CASSQDPGQGRTEAFF.

There are a few counts of this clone. CDR3 in DNA: TGCGCCAGCAGCTTTGGACAGGTTCAAGAGACCCAGTACTTC. The encoded protein is CASSFGQVQETQYF. This rearrangement joins TRBV5-1 to TRBJ2-5; 7 nucleotides line up with TRBD1. V lost 2 bases and J lost 2; bases outside the gene matches: 3. CDR1 is SGHRS, CDR2 YFSETQ, per germline. CDR3 size: 14 residues.

The chain carries TRBV27 and TRBJ2-7; D is perhaps TRBD2 (5 bases). Looked up from germline, CDR1 is MNHEY and CDR2 is SMNVEV (reference sequence). V was clipped by 3 bases and J by 3 bases, with 12 bases between them. The CDR3 is made up of 14 amino acids. CDR3 residues: CASSFSGGRYEQYF. CDR3 DNA: TGTGCCAGCAGTTTCTCCGGAGGACGCTACGAGCAGTACTTC.